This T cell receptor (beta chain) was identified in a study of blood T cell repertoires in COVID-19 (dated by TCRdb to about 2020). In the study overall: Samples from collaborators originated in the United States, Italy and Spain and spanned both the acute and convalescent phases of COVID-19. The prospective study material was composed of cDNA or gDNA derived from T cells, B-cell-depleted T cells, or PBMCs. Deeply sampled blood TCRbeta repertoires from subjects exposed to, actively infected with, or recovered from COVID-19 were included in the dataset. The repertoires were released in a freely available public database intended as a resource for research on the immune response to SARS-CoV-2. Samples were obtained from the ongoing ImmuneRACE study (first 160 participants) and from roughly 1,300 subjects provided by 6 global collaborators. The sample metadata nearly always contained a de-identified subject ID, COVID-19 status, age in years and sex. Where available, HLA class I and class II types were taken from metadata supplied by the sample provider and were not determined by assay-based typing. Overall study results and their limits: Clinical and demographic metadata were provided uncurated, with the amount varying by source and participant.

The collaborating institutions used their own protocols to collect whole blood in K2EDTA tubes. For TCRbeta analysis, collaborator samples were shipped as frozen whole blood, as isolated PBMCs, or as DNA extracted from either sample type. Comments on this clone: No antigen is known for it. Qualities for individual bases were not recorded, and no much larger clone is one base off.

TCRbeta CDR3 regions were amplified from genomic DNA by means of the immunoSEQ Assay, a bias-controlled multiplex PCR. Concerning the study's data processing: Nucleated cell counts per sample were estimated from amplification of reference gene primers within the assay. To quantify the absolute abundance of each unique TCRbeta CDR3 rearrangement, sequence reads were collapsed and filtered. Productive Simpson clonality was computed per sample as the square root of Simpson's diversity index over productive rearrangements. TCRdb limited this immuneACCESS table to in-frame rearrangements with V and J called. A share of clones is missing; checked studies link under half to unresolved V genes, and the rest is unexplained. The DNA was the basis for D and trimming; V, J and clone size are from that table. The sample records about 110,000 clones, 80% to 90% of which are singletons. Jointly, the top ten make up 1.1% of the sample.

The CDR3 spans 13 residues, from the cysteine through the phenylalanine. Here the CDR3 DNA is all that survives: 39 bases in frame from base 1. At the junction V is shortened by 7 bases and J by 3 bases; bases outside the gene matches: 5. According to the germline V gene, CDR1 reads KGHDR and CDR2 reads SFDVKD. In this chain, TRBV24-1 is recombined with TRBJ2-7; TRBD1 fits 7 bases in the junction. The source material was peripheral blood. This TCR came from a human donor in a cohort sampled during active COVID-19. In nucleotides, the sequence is TGTGCCACCAGCCAAAGACAGGGCTACGAGCAGTACTTC. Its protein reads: CATSQRQGYEQYF.